This entry features one T cell receptor (beta chain) sequence. This clone was picked up one time. Its binding antigen is unknown. Base-call qualities are not available, and no considerably larger clone is one nucleotide away. This sample was taken from a study of shared clonotypes between healthy human individuals (dated by TCRdb to about 2020). Looking at the study overall: The cohort included three men and two women between 18 and 49 years of age. For each donor, three plates each were used for CD4 naive and CD4 memory, two plates were used for CD8 naive, and one plate was used for CD8 memory. The study deeply sequenced blood TCR repertoires of about 5 healthy adults to estimate repertoire size and the extent of clonotype sharing between individuals. Libraries were prepared and TCR repertoires were sequenced by different laboratories using diverse techniques, in order to increase sequencing depth and limit assay-specific biases. Each donor's leukapheresis produced roughly between roughly 0.85 and 10 billion PBMCs. The paper's findings and limits, for the study overall: Pairwise subsampling indicated that sequencing depth was expected to affect the degree of clonotype sharing among donors. Compared with non-shared clonotypes, clonotypes shared by all four sorted-subset donors had higher generation probabilities. Estimated clonotype richness was generally larger for naive than for memory subsets. Across four donors, roughly 5.1% of naive CD4, 3.5% of naive CD8, 2.3% of memory CD4, and 0.4% of memory CD8 clonotypes were shared. The small number of donors limited the genetic and exposure-history diversity represented. Even with the large sequencing depth, rarefaction of the sorted-subset datasets indicated that sequencing was incomplete. Sampling was restricted to blood, and TCR repertoires in tissue are likely to differ from TCR repertoires in blood.

V loses 4 bases, J loses 2 bases, and the germline ends lie 7 bases apart. As encoded in the germline V gene, CDR1 is SGHDT while CDR2 is YYEEEE. The CDR3, cysteine through phenylalanine, is 13 amino acids long. Here the CDR3 DNA is all that survives: 39 bases in frame from base 1. Using the deep immunoSEQ assay, TCR CDR3 regions were amplified from genomic DNA by multiplex PCR. Genomic DNA extracted from each cell subset was distributed evenly over all wells of several immunoSEQ 96-well plates, and each plate served as one replicate. Each replicate PCR for sorted subsets received around 210 ng genomic DNA, equal to some 32,000 T cell genomes. Purified libraries were measured with a Qubit 3.0 fluorometer, size-checked on a Bioanalyzer 2100, and measured again with the KAPA Library Quantification kit. Every immunoSEQ 96-well plate was sequenced on a dedicated single-read 150-cycle Illumina NextSeq 550 flow cell. The study's processing was this. Because only junctional sequences without quality scores were contained in the immunoSEQ output, filtering matching that applied to full-length reads could not be performed. To assign V/J genes and CDR3, sequences were annotated against IMGT germline references using PyIR, a Python wrapper for IgBLAST v1.9. Reads were filtered out if the reads had weak V/J assignments (E-value above 1e-6), no CDR3, stop codons, out-of-frame junctions, or ambiguous translated residues. A V3J clonotype was defined by an identical inferred V gene, J gene, and CDR3 amino acid sequence. Percentage overlap between repertoires was calculated by dividing the number of shared unique clonotypes by the size of the smaller repertoire. Richness of each repertoire was evaluated using RTK rarefaction, the Chao1 estimator, and Recon v2.1 estimates of unobserved clonotypes. Generation probabilities were computed with OLGA for all TCRbeta clonotypes obtained by the gDNA method from several donors. The immuneACCESS repertoire file appears here via TCRdb, limited to in-frame rearrangements. These files lack a portion of the clones; in checked studies, under half of the deficit traces to unresolved V genes, and the cause of the others is not known. That table is the source of V, J and clone size, and D and trimming were worked out from the DNA. The sample records around 550,000 clones, 95% to 97% of which are singletons. The leading ten clones occupy roughly 0.06% of the sample.

Healthy HIV-negative adults with no recently reported acute infections or vaccinations were included as donors. Only Caucasian adults living in Nashville, Tennessee, USA were represented among the donors. Magnetic negative selection was used to enrich CD4+ T cells, after which naive cells were positively selected on CD45RA and the negative fraction became the memory subset. Blood was obtained by leukapheresis, after which PBMCs were separated by Ficoll-Histopaque density gradient centrifugation and cryopreserved in liquid nitrogen vapor phase. Purity and quantity of every magnetically sorted T cell population were checked by analytical flow cytometry. Genomic DNA was isolated from every sorted fraction and measured by UV absorbance on a Nanodrop 2000c.

The sequence came from a woman in her 30s in good health. The sequenced material came from naive CD4+ T cells sorted from blood. The sample's cell subset or site label, in plain terms: CD45RA+ positively selected. The chain links TRBV5-6 with TRBJ1-5; the D gene cannot be resolved reliably. The CDR3 sequence is CASSRTGNQPQHF. The bases read TGTGCCAGCAGCCGAACAGGCAATCAGCCCCAGCATTTT.